This T cell receptor beta chain was sequenced for a study of cytomegalovirus exposure and HLA in healthy donors (TCRdb year 2017). For the study in its entirety: An earlier analysis of some 600 of the donors reported 250 to 350 Gb of sequence data and 117 million unique TCR beta sequences obtained from 180 million or so T cells. An early release that covered approximately 600 HLA-typed donors contained approximately 320 gigabases of sequencing data and 65 million to 100 million unique TCR sequences. Along with the roughly 670-subject first cohort, a separate validation cohort of some 130 different subjects was used. An earlier analysis of some 600 of the donors applied high-throughput TCR beta sequencing to assess whether each TCR beta V gene segment acted as functional or pseudogenic. To predict cytomegalovirus infection status, the study brought together high-throughput TCR immunosequencing, statistical association of individual TCRs with disease status, and machine learning. Rather than drawing on any new phenotypic data, the later analysis identified candidate immune exposures from TCR beta sequences and the way those sequences occurred across donors. Because of strong linkage in the cohort, five DR-DQ haplotypes were treated as single units for association and clustering. The aim of the study was to test whether cataloging public T cell receptors could identify signatures of past pathogen exposure. A later genetic analysis used genome-wide SNP genotypes for about 55% of the 666 donors, treating that subset as a discovery cohort. A later analysis re-examined previously published TCR beta repertoires from just over 650 donors and added high-resolution HLA genotyping to investigate patterns of TCR occurrence. The number of typed donors differed by locus: 629-630 for A, B, C, DRB1 and DQB1; 500 to 550 for DQA1; fewer than 610 for DPA1; and some 450 for DPB1. Using immunosequencing, the study profiled T cell repertoires from some 670 subjects and related those repertoires to cytomegalovirus serostatus. All discovery cohort repertoires had been generated on a single sequencing platform. Both class I and class II loci were covered by HLA typing, at four-digit resolution. Across approximately 400 genotyped donors of the cohort, an average of about 240,000 unique TCR beta nucleotide sequences per donor were sequenced, and roughly 17% of those sequences were non-productive. Among the roughly 380 genotyped donors, roughly 80% belonged to the genetic ancestry cluster associated with self-reported Caucasian donors. Donor age, sex, ethnicity and CMV serostatus were compiled alongside the repertoire data. Study-wide conclusions, independent of this receptor: Correlated functional status among segregating V segments might be attributable to linkage disequilibrium, but an unknown experimental factor could not be ruled out. In a later analysis, TCR association rates were found to vary across HLA loci, with the most associated TCRs seen for DRB1 alleles and the fewest for HLA-C alleles. In this cohort, only TCR beta chains were sequenced, and detectable features were limited by the absence of alpha or paired-chain data. A cluster of highly shared sequence variants was judged likely to be a technical artifact of the sequencing pipeline. According to a later analysis, parvovirus B19, influenza, CMV and Epstein-Barr virus appeared linked to several top co-occurrence clusters. Most TCR sequences were observed very rarely across donors, whereas some public TCRs were present in many individuals. A further reported finding was that TCR beta sequences accurately predicted the HLA-A and HLA-B alleles for most subjects in the first cohort. A later analysis found that most CMV-associated TCR beta chains appeared HLA-restricted, with HLA associations seemingly driven largely by CMV exposure. Because counts were too low, under 20 rarely observed V segments, including chromosome 9 orphons, were left out of the earlier analysis of 587 of the donors. A later analysis associated about 17,000 TCR beta sequences with specific HLA alleles at a false discovery rate of 0.05. Because the 87-base-pair reads could not distinguish some IMGT-functional V segments, including TRBV6-2 and TRBV6-3, those segments were excluded. The classifier was reported to diagnose cytomegalovirus status with high specificity and sensitivity in both the original cohort and the validation cohort. Because HLA typing was unavailable for some donors at each locus, only the typed subset was used in association tests. An association between a missense DCLRE1C variant and V-gene and J-gene trimming of TCR beta chains was found in a later genetic analysis and replicated in an independent cohort. Compared with the roughly 710-donor mean, donors in an Asian-associated ancestry cluster had fewer N-insertions in productive TCRs, according to a later genetic analysis. In an earlier analysis of roughly 560 of the donors, most TCR beta V segments were observed in productive rearrangements about 87% or about 30% of the time, broadly matching IMGT annotations. The only immune exposure information available for the cohort was CMV serostatus. The presence/absence analyses assumed that sequencing depth was roughly uniform across donors, and that assumption may not be true. In vitro tests confirmed that a few of the cytomegalovirus-associated TCR beta chains recognize cytomegalovirus antigens. A total of 164 TCR beta chains were listed by the study as associated with cytomegalovirus. Strong co-occurrence of HLA alleles, especially DR and DQ, made assigning TCR associations to individual alleles difficult. Compared with equally common non-associated chains, HLA-associated TCR beta chains in a later analysis were more clonally expanded and had lower generation probabilities. The authors suggested that the approach could potentially be extended to other disease states and immunological phenotypes.

The cohort consisted of 650 to 850 healthy bone marrow donors. All cohort members were sampled while nominally healthy, although unrecorded immune exposures were likely present. The donor tested CMV seropositive, placing the donor among the approximately 310 seropositive members of the cohort. A peripheral blood sample was collected from each donor, and TCR beta sequencing was performed on peripheral blood mononuclear cells. Genomic DNA was extracted from the blood cell samples with the Qiagen DNeasy Blood Extraction Kit. CDR1 is given as MNHEY and CDR2 as SMNVEV, both from the germline V gene (reference sequence). There are 17 amino acids in the CDR3, from cysteine to phenylalanine inclusive. Of the read, only the CDR3 DNA is kept; its 51 bases are in frame from base 1. V gives up 6 bases and J gives up 0 bases, and the segment between their germline ends measures 20 bases. Regarding this clone: Its specific antigen is unknown. Nothing much larger sits one base from this clone, and base qualities are not available.

The method was the immunoSEQ multiplex PCR assay. The multiplex PCR relied on a mix of 60 forward primers for TCR Vbeta segments and 13 reverse primers for TCR Jbeta segments. A multiplex PCR assay on genomic DNA amplified the CDR3 region of rearranged TCR beta genes. The Illumina HiSeq System was used to sequence the amplified TCR beta libraries as 87-base-pair reads. On the authors' methods: Across the roughly 600 repertoires, a later analysis counted some 81 million unique TCR beta chains, approximately 12 million of which were shared by at least two donors. Raw reads were error-corrected and collapsed into unique sequences with a nearest-neighbor algorithm that merged closely related sequences to remove PCR and sequencing errors. To assign V, D and J gene segments, CDR3 sequences were aligned to IMGT reference sequences. For a sequence to be retained, a match of at least six nucleotides was required to both a V gene segment and a J gene segment. Rearrangements were classified as productive when the CDR3 lacked stop codons and remained in frame with V and J, and all other rearrangements were classified as non-productive. Following IMGT convention, CDR3 was defined as the stretch from the second conserved V-encoded cysteine up to the conserved J-encoded phenylalanine. The earlier analysis of about 570 of the donors excluded any sequence lacking an unambiguous match to a single V gene segment. An earlier analysis of a few hundred of the donors classified V segments as functional when productive rearrangements were above 56.7% and as segregating when the standard deviation between donors was above 5%. A statistical classification framework was built to diagnose cytomegalovirus status from the catalog of TCR beta chain sequences. V and J gene assignment, in a later analysis, came from comparing TCR nucleotide sequences with IMGT/GENE-DB human TR gene sequences. Using the TCRdist pipeline, a later analysis assigned CDR3 sequences along with most-parsimonious VDJ recombination scenarios. In a later analysis, every TCR beta chain was defined by the combination of its CDR3 amino acid sequence and its V-gene family, and reads without a unique V-gene family were dropped. In a later analysis, around 600 highly shared, low-generation-probability nucleotide sequences were removed to address suspected cross-contamination and a sequencing artifact. For each public chain, a later analysis derived a clonal expansion index from normalized ranks of inferred template counts within each repertoire. In a later analysis, generation probabilities were computed with a VDJ recombination model fitted to out-of-frame rearrangements, and the resulting probabilities were checked against IGoR. In a later analysis, hypergeometric tests were used to score TCR-TCR, TCR-HLA and TCR-CMV co-occurrence, with a repertoire-size bias correction applied to TCR pairs. False discovery rates were estimated in a later analysis by permuting HLA or CMV assignments 20 times. In a later analysis, co-occurring TCRs were grouped using DBSCAN, with TCRdist sequence similarity added in when clustering inside HLA-allele-positive subsets. For co-occurrence clustering, repertoires with fewer than 30,000 or more than 120,000 public chains were excluded, along with about five repertoires with anomalous nucleotide sharing. The source is immuneACCESS, and TCRdb retained only in-frame sequences with V and J called. Part of the clones is not carried over; for the studies checked, unresolved V genes explain less than half of this, and the remainder is unexplained. The V and J calls and clone size were taken over from that table, and D and trimming were inferred from the DNA. The sample has around 150,000 clones on record, around 83% of them singletons. The top ten clonotypes cover roughly 4% of the sample.

The sample consisted of PBMCs. Rearrangement joined TRBV27 to TRBJ1-1; matching of 6 bases hints at TRBD1 as the D gene. The TCR originated in a man aged 45-65 years in good health and CMV-seropositive. The CDR3 protein sequence reads: CASRLGGGHLLNTEAFF. The sequenced DNA is TGTGCCAGCAGATTAGGGGGGGGCCACCTTTTGAACACTGAAGCTTTCTTT.